This is a list of T cell receptor beta chains from one sample in a study of early T cells in non-severe SARS-CoV-2 infection. MiXCR was run by TCRdb on the 5' RACE reads, yielding one entry per CDR3 protein. The profile covers about 50,000 distinct CDR3 sequences, with around a tenth appearing a single time and more than 13% taken by the ten largest. Input material: whole blood. The receptors were sampled from an adult who was a healthcare worker with PCR-confirmed SARS-CoV-2 infection or an uninfected control (not recorded which). Each CDR3 is given with its conserved first and last residue. D genes are given only for firm matches. Part of the rows lack a size; the others show once, few, many or a class for expanded clones.

v_call	d_call	clone_size	j_call	cdr3_nt	cdr3_aa
TRBV6-2/TRBV6-3	-	medium-sized	TRBJ2-6	TGTGCCAGCAGAGGATGGGGCTCTGGGGCCAACGTCCTGACTTTC	CASRGWGSGANVLTF
TRBV19	TRBD2	many	TRBJ2-1	TGTGCCAGTAACCCAGGACTAGCGGACAACAATGAGCAGTTCTTC	CASNPGLADNNEQFF
TRBV14	-	medium-sized	TRBJ1-2	TGTGCCAGCAGCCCTGAACTTTACTATGGCTACACCTTC	CASSPELYYGYTF
TRBV13	-	many	TRBJ1-1	TGTGCCAGCAGAGGAGTCATGAACACTGAAGCTTTCTTT	CASRGVMNTEAFF
TRBV29-1	TRBD1	-	TRBJ1-2	TGCAGCGTTGATAACCAGGGGGCCCATGGCTACACCTTC	CSVDNQGAHGYTF
TRBV4-3	TRBD1	few	TRBJ2-1	TGCGCCAGCAGCCAGGACCCGGGACAGAACTACAATGAGCAGTTCTTC	CASSQDPGQNYNEQFF
TRBV5-4	TRBD2	-	TRBJ2-3	TGTGCCAGCATACCTCCGGGAACTAGCGGATATACGCAGTATTTT	CASIPPGTSGYTQYF
TRBV4-2	-	few	TRBJ2-3	TGTGCCAGCAGCCAAGATGGAGGGGTCCACACAGATACGCAGTATTTT	CASSQDGGVHTDTQYF
TRBV6-5	-	many	TRBJ2-1	TGTGCCAGCAGCCAGGACAACTCCTACAATGAGCAGTTCTTC	CASSQDNSYNEQFF
TRBV6-2/TRBV6-3	TRBD1	few	TRBJ2-7	TGTGCCAGCAGGCCTGAGGGGGCGAATTCCTACGAGCAGTACTTC	CASRPEGANSYEQYF
TRBV12-3/TRBV12-4	-	many	TRBJ2-2	TGTGCCAGCCGATGGGGGAACACCGGGGAGCTGTTTTTT	CASRWGNTGELFF
TRBV7-6	TRBD2	many	TRBJ2-5	TGTGCCAGCAGCTTAGTGGTAGCGGGAGGGCCAGAGACCCAGTACTTC	CASSLVVAGGPETQYF
TRBV7-8	TRBD1	-	TRBJ1-2	TGTGCCAGCAGCACACGAGGGACAGGGGGCCATGGCTACACCTTC	CASSTRGTGGHGYTF
TRBV10-3	TRBD1	-	TRBJ1-2	TGTGCCATCAGCGGGACAGAAGAGGGCTACACCTTC	CAISGTEEGYTF
TRBV28	TRBD2	-	TRBJ2-3	TGTGCCAGCAGAGCGGGGGACAGCACAGATACGCAGTATTTT	CASRAGDSTDTQYF
TRBV10-3	-	-	TRBJ1-2	TGTGCCATCAGTGACCAGTCCACTAACTATGGCTACACCTTC	CAISDQSTNYGYTF
TRBV30	TRBD2	many	TRBJ2-1	TGTGCCTGGAAACTAGCGGGCTCCTACAATGAGCAGTTCTTC	CAWKLAGSYNEQFF
TRBV10-2	-	many	TRBJ1-1	TGCGCCAGCAGTGATGACTTAGGGAACACTGAAGCTTTCTTT	CASSDDLGNTEAFF
TRBV27	TRBD2	-	TRBJ2-7	TGTGCCAGCAGTTCCGGCGGTAGCGGGAGAGGCGAGCAGTACTTC	CASSSGGSGRGEQYF
TRBV5-4	-	-	TRBJ2-5	TGTGCCAGCAGCTTGGCCGGGACTCCACAAGAGACCCAGTACTTC	CASSLAGTPQETQYF
TRBV15	-	many	TRBJ2-1	TGTGCCACCAGCAGAGATGGTTTACTTGGGCAGTTCTTC	CATSRDGLLGQFF
TRBV10-3	-	many	TRBJ1-5	TGTGCCATCAGTGAGAGGCAGGGAAGAGGACATCAGCCCCAGCATTTT	CAISERQGRGHQPQHF
TRBV12-3/TRBV12-4	-	few	TRBJ2-2	TGTGCCAGCAGACAACAGGGTTACACCGGGGAGCTGTTTTTT	CASRQQGYTGELFF
TRBV7-9	-	many	TRBJ2-7	TGTGCCAGCAGCACAGCCGGTGGGGCTTTAACCGAGCAGTACTTC	CASSTAGGALTEQYF